One sample yielded the 25 T cell receptor beta chains listed below, sequenced in a study of T cell responses to AZD1222 COVID-19 vaccine. Measured with immunoSEQ multiplex PCR; TCRdb has only the in-frame clones, and not every one. The profile covers approximately 130,000 clones, with about 93% appearing a single time and 0.85% to 0.95% taken by the ten largest. The input for sequencing was peripheral blood, taken on day 0 of AZD1222 vaccination. The receptors come from an adult in good health.

CDR3 coding DNA: TGTGCCAGCGAAAAGAATAGCAATCAGCCCCAGCATTTT. This encodes CASEKNSNQPQHF. The J gene is TRBJ1-5, the V gene TRBV6-5; D unclear. V shed 8 bases and J shed 0 bases, with 8 bases lying between them. CDR3 size: 13 residues. Germline V CDR1 and CDR2: MNHEY, SVGAGI.

The rearrangement links TRBV28 to TRBJ1-5; D call uncertain. Germline CDR1 and CDR2: MDHEN and SYDVKM. V lost 3 bases to trimming and J lost 3 bases, with 12 bases between them. This CDR3 comprises 15 residues. CDR3 sequence (DNA): TGTGCCAGCAGTTTTACCCCGAACTCCAATCAGCCCCAGCATTTT. Protein: CASSFTPNSNQPQHF.

This chain links TRBV7-9 with TRBJ1-2, with 8 positions matching TRBD1. With 5 bases clipped from V and 8 bases from J, the junction kept 7 bases outside the gene matches. The CDR3 has 13 amino acids. The germline V gene encodes CDR1 SEHNR and CDR2 FQNEAQ (reference sequence). The CDR3: CASSHDRGRGYTF. The CDR3 region has the DNA TGTGCCAGCAGCCACGACAGGGGAAGGGGCTACACCTTC.

The chain combines TRBV5-5 with TRBJ2-7, with TRBD2 as a possible D gene (5 bases). Germline V gene lookup returns CDR1 SGHKS and CDR2 YYEKEE (reference sequence). The CDR3 length is 15 residues. V was pared by 0 bases and J by 2 bases, with 12 bases between. CDR3 nucleotide sequence: TGTGCCAGCAGCTTGGCCGGGGTAGGCGCCTACGAGCAGTACTTC. It translates to CASSLAGVGAYEQYF.

The chain uses TRBV18 and TRBJ2-1; TRBD1 matches 9 bases. CDR3 length equals 15 residues. Germline CDR1 reads KGHSH; CDR2 reads LQKENI. Trimming at V came to 3 bases and at J to 9 bases, leaving 9 bases not matched to a gene. As DNA, the CDR3 is TGTGCCAGCTCACCCCGGGACAGGGAGTCCGCTGAGCAGTTCTTC. Translating gives CASSPRDRESAEQFF.

The chain is built from TRBV6-1 and TRBJ1-5; maybe TRBD1 (6 bases). CDR3 length: 17 amino acids. In germline, CDR1 is MNHNS, CDR2 SASEGT. The ends were cut back, 4 bases at V and 0 bases at J, with 16 bases in the middle. In nucleotides, the CDR3 is TGTGCCAGCAGTGGGACAGTCACTCACAATAGCAATCAGCCCCAGCATTTT. This translates into CASSGTVTHNSNQPQHF.

The chain uses TRBV7-8 and TRBJ1-4, with a tentative D call TRBD1 (5 bases). Germline V gives CDR1 SGHVS, CDR2 FQNEAQ. This CDR3 is built from 14 residues. Trimming pared 5 bases from V and 4 bases from J, leaving 11 bases between. The CDR3 protein is CASSPSGVNEKLFF. CDR3 nucleotides: TGTGCCAGCAGCCCGTCGGGGGTTAATGAAAAACTGTTTTTT.

The rearrangement links TRBV7-9 to TRBJ1-4; 10 nucleotides align to TRBD1. Germline assignment: CDR1 SEHNR and CDR2 FQNEAQ (reference sequence). The V gene end was trimmed by 2 bases and the J gene end by 4 bases; junction bases not matched to a gene: 4. This CDR3 has 16 residues. The CDR3 reads CASSLRRDRGNEKLFF. The CDR3 region has the DNA TGTGCCAGCAGCTTACGGAGGGACAGGGGTAATGAAAAACTGTTTTTT.

The chain is built from TRBV9 and TRBJ1-1; D not resolved. Trimming took off 2 bases at V and 1 base at J, with 9 bases between the two ends. The CDR3 has 14 amino acids. Germline CDR1 SGDLS, CDR2 YYNGEE. This CDR3 reads CASSVLTANTEAFF. CDR3 in DNA: TGTGCCAGCAGCGTTTTAACAGCGAACACTGAAGCTTTCTTT. The full variable domain, with the rest looked up from reference TRBV9 and TRBJ1-1, is DSGVTQTPKHLITATGQRVTLRCSPRSGDLSVYWYQQSLDQGLQFLIQYYNGEERAKGNILERFSAQQFPDLHSELNLSSLELGDSALYFCASSVLTANTEAFFGQGTRLTVV.

This chain uses TRBV11-2 with TRBJ1-4; D gene unclear. Between the trimmed V and J ends, which lost 0 bases and 7 bases, there was a span of 21 bases. The CDR3 is made up of 18 amino acids. Germline lookup yields CDR1 SGHAT and CDR2 FQNNGV. CDR3 sequence (DNA): TGTGCCAGCAGCTTAGATCCCGTAGGTTTGGGGATGGTTGAAAAACTGTTTTTT. Protein sequence: CASSLDPVGLGMVEKLFF.

V usage is TRBV12-3 or TRBV12-4 and J usage is TRBJ2-7; D gene uncertain. The CDR3 sequence is 13 residues long. V shed 4 bases and J shed 6 bases, with 13 bases lying between them. This CDR3 reads CASSWSTPSEQYF. The CDR3 coding sequence is TGTGCCAGCAGTTGGTCGACACCTTCCGAGCAGTACTTC.

The chain joins TRBV1 to TRBJ2-7; the listed D gene, TRBD2, was not tested against the DNA. TRBV1 is tagged as a pseudogene. CDR3 length: 16 residues. The CDR3 DNA sequence: TGCACCACCGAACGGGGGGTTCTAGCCCTTCACTACGAGCAGTACTTC. Amino acid sequence: CTTERGVLALHYEQYF.

The rearrangement uses TRBV6-5 and TRBJ1-1, with D uncertain. Looked up from germline, CDR1 is MNHEY and CDR2 is SVGAGI. The CDR3 consists of 11 residues. The V gene lost 6 bases and the J gene lost 5 bases, with 7 bases spanning the gap. The CDR3 sequence: CASRTGTEAFF. The CDR3 coding sequence is TGTGCCAGCAGAACCGGGACTGAAGCTTTCTTT.

The chain is built from TRBV29-1 and TRBJ2-2, with unresolved D. Per the germline V gene, CDR1 is SQVTM and CDR2 is ANQGSEA. The V end was cut by 8 bases, the J end by 0 bases, with 7 bases between. The CDR3 totals 12 residues. The CDR3 here is CSYYSNTGELFF. The CDR3 DNA sequence: TGCAGCTATTACTCGAACACCGGGGAGCTGTTTTTT.

V is TRBV10-1 and J is TRBJ1-1; D is possibly TRBD1 (5 bases). V lost 3 bases and J lost 1, with 6 bases in between. Germline V gene lookup returns CDR1 WNHNN and CDR2 SYGVQD (reference sequence). The CDR3 is 13 residues long. CDR3 nucleotide sequence: TGCGCCAGCAGTGATGGGGGGAACACTGAAGCTTTCTTT. It translates to CASSDGGNTEAFF.

As for this clone: This same CDR3 is encoded by further DNA sequences in the sample. The chain carries TRBV5-1 and TRBJ2-5; 8 bases match TRBD1. Trimming removed 4 bases from V and 2 bases from J; junction bases left unmatched: 1. Germline CDR1 reads SGHRS; CDR2 reads YFSETQ. This CDR3 contains 13 residues. CDR3 loop: CASSRTGQETQYF. The CDR3 coding sequence is TGCGCCAGCAGCCGGACAGGGCAAGAGACCCAGTACTTC. Looking up the rest from reference TRBV5-1 and TRBJ2-5 gives the full variable domain: KAGVTQTPRYLIKTRGQQVTLSCSPISGHRSVSWYQQTPGQGLQFLFEYFSETQRNKGNFPGRFSGRQFSNSRSEMNVSTLELGDSALYLCASSRTGQETQYFGPGTRLLVL.

The chain recombines TRBV5-1 with TRBJ1-2; a weak D match, TRBD1 (5 bases). Trimming took 7 bases from V and 8 from J, leaving 15 bases between them. The CDR3 sequence is 12 residues long. Looked up from germline, CDR1 is SGHRS and CDR2 is YFSETQ. The DNA for the CDR3 is TGCGCCAGCGCACCCGCAAAGGGGGGCTACACCTTC. Its translation is CASAPAKGGYTF. The entire variable domain, with the rest obtained from reference TRBV5-1 and TRBJ1-2, is as follows: KAGVTQTPRYLIKTRGQQVTLSCSPISGHRSVSWYQQTPGQGLQFLFEYFSETQRNKGNFPGRFSGRQFSNSRSEMNVSTLELGDSALYLCASAPAKGGYTFGSGTRLTVV.

This clone showed up just a few times. The CDR3 protein is CASSQGGGSAYEQYF. The CDR3 coding sequence is TGCGCCAGCAGCCAAGGAGGTGGGTCGGCCTACGAGCAGTACTTC. The V call is TRBV4-1, the J call TRBJ2-7; D remains ambiguous. The V gene lost 1 base and the J gene lost 2 bases, with 12 bases spanning the gap. The V gene's germline CDR1 is MGHRA and CDR2 YSYEKL. The CDR3 has 15 residues.

The J gene is TRBJ2-3, the V gene TRBV3-1 (or the pseudogene TRBV3-2); TRBD2 matches at 8 bases. Germline V CDR1 and CDR2: LGHDT, YNNKEL (reference sequence). This CDR3 is 15 amino acids long. J lost 6 bases, V lost 6 bases, and 11 bases had no gene match. The CDR3 sequence is CASRPTGGGADTQYF. The CDR3 nucleotides read TGTGCCAGCAGGCCAACCGGGGGGGGCGCGGATACGCAGTATTTT.

V and J are TRBV6-5 and TRBJ1-5; TRBD1 matches at 10 bases. Germline-derived CDR1 and CDR2 are MNHEY and SVGAGI. Losses at the gene ends were 7 bases for V and 6 bases for J; bases not matched to a gene: 9. This CDR3 contains 15 residues. Here the CDR3 DNA reads TGTGCCAGCACGTTAAAGGGACAGGGGTTTCAGCCCCAGCATTTT. Its protein is CASTLKGQGFQPQHF.

The V call is TRBV6-5, the J call TRBJ1-1; D unclear. Deletions cut 0 bases from V and 7 bases from J, with 12 bases between. The CDR3 totals 14 residues. Germline CDR1 and CDR2: MNHEY and SVGAGI. In DNA form, the CDR3 reads TGTGCCAGCAGTTACTCGGAGAGACGGGGTGAAGCTTTCTTT. Its protein product is CASSYSERRGEAFF.

This clone was counted once. The chain has TRBV2 and TRBJ1-2; D uncertain. Trimming took 4 bases from V and 3 from J, leaving 15 bases between them. The CDR3 covers 15 residues. From germline, CDR1 is SNHLY and CDR2 FYNNEI. The CDR3 region is CASSVYLRSDYGYTF. The DNA for the CDR3 is TGTGCCAGCAGTGTGTACCTACGGTCGGACTATGGCTACACCTTC. Full variable domain (rest looked up from reference TRBV2 and TRBJ1-2): EPEVTQTPSHQVTQMGQEVILRCVPISNHLYFYWYRQILGQKVEFLVSFYNNEISEKSEIFDDQFSVERPDGSNFTLKIRSTKLEDSAMYFCASSVYLRSDYGYTFGSGTRLTVV.

This sequence joins TRBV7-2 and TRBJ2-5; TRBD2 matches at 12 bases. J was trimmed by 1 base and V by 4 bases; bases with no gene match: 1. Germline V lookup: CDR1 SGHTA, CDR2 FQGNSA. The CDR3 loop spans 15 amino acids. The CDR3 reads CASSWTSGAQETQYF. The CDR3, as DNA: TGTGCCAGCAGCTGGACTAGCGGGGCCCAAGAGACCCAGTACTTC.

CDR3 in DNA: TGCGCCAGCAGTGAGGGACTAGCGGGGGGCCGTCTCCGCACAGATACGCAGTATTTT. It codes for CASSEGLAGGRLRTDTQYF. V usage is TRBV10-1 and J usage is TRBJ2-3; the match to TRBD2 covers 14 bases. Germline-derived CDR1 and CDR2 are WNHNN and SYGVQD (reference sequence). The V segment lost 2 bases and the J segment 1 base; nucleotides outside the gene matches: 8. This CDR3 spans 19 amino acids.

J is TRBJ1-2 and V is TRBV5-5; a possible D gene is TRBD1 (6 bases). Trimming pared 2 bases from V and 5 bases from J, leaving 13 bases between. The V gene's germline CDR1 is SGHKS and CDR2 YYEKEE (reference sequence). This CDR3 has 14 residues. CDR3 sequence reads: CASSLGQSFYGYTF. CDR3 sequence (DNA): TGTGCCAGCAGCTTAGGACAGAGCTTTTATGGCTACACCTTC.